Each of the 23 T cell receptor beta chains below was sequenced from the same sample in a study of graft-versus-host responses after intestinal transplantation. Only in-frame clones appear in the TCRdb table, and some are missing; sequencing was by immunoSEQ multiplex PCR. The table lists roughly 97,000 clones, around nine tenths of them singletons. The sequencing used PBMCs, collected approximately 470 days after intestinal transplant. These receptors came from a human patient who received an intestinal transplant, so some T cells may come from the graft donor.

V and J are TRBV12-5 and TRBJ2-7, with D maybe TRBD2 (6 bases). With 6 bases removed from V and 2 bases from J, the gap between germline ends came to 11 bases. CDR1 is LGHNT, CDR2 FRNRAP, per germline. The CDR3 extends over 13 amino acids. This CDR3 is CASGHGGPYEQYF. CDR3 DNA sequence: TGTGCTAGTGGCCACGGGGGACCCTACGAGCAGTACTTC.

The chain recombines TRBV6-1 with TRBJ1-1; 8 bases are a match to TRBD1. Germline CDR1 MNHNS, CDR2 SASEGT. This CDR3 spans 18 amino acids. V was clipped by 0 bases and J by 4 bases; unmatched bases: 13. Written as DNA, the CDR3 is TGTGCCAGCAGTGAAGCAGACAGGGGTTTTCTCGGTGGCACTGAAGCTTTCTTT. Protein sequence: CASSEADRGFLGGTEAFF.

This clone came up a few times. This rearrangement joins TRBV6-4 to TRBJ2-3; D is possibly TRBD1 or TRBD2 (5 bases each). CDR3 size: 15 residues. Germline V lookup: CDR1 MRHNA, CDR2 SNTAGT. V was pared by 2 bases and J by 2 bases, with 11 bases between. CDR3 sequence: CASSDGGKTTDTQYF. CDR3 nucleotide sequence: TGTGCCAGCAGTGACGGGGGTAAGACCACAGATACGCAGTATTTT.

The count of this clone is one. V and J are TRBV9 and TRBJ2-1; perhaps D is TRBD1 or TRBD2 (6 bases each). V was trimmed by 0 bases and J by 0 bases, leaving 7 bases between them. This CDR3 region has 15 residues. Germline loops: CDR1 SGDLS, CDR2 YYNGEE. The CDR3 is CASSVGGASYNEQFF. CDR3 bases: TGTGCCAGCAGCGTAGGGGGGGCCTCCTACAATGAGCAGTTCTTC.

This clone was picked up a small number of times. Here the CDR3 DNA reads TGTGCCAGTAGTACCGACAGGTCCTATGGCTACACCTTC. The encoded protein is CASSTDRSYGYTF. The rearrangement joins TRBV19 to TRBJ1-2; a weak D match, TRBD1 (6 bases). The germline gives CDR1 LNHDA, CDR2 SQIVND (reference sequence). The V end lost 4 bases, the J end lost 4 bases, and 10 bases lay between the germline ends. The CDR3 runs 13 residues.

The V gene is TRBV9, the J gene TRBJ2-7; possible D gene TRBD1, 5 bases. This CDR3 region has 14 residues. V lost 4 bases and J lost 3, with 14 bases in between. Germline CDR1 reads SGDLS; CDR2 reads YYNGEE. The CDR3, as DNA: TGTGCCAGCAGCATCAGGGTTTCTGGCTACGAGCAGTACTTC. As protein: CASSIRVSGYEQYF. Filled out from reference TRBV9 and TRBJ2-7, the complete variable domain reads DSGVTQTPKHLITATGQRVTLRCSPRSGDLSVYWYQQSLDQGLQFLIQYYNGEERAKGNILERFSAQQFPDLHSELNLSSLELGDSALYFCASSIRVSGYEQYFGPGTRLTVT.

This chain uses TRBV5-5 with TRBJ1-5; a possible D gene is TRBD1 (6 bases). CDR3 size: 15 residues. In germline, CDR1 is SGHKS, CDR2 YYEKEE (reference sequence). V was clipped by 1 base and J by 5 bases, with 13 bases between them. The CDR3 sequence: CASSLSGAGYQPQHF. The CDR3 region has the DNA TGTGCCAGCAGCTTGTCGGGGGCAGGCTATCAGCCCCAGCATTTT.

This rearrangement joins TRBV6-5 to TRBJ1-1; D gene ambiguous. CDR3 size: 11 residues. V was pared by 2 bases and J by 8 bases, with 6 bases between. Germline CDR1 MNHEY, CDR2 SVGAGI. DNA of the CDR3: TGTGCCAGCAGTTACGGGCAGGAAGCTTTCTTT. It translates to CASSYGQEAFF.

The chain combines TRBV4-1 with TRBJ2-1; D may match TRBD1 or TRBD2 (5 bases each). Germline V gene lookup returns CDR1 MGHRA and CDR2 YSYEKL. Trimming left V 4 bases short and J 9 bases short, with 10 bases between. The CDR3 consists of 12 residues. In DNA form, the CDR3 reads TGCGCCAGCAGCCTCAGGGCGGGTGAGCAGTTCTTC. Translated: CASSLRAGEQFF.

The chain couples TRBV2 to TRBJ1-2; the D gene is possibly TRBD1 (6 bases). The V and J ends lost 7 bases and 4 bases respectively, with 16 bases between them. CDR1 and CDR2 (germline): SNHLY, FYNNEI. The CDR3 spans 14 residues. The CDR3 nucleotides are TGTGCCAGCACCGATCGACAGGCCGGCTATGGCTACACCTTC. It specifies CASTDRQAGYGYTF.

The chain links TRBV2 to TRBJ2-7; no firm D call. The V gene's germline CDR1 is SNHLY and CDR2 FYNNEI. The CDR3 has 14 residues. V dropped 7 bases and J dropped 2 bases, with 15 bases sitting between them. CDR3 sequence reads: CASTPGTPPYEQYF. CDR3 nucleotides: TGTGCCAGCACTCCGGGCACCCCCCCCTACGAGCAGTACTTC.

The CDR3 reads CASSGGERDLSYEQYF. The DNA for the CDR3 is TGTGCCAGCAGTGGGGGGGAAAGGGACCTCTCCTACGAGCAGTACTTC. J is TRBJ2-7 and V is TRBV6-4, with D possibly TRBD2 on 6 matching bases. The CDR3 totals 16 residues. Germline CDR1 MRHNA, CDR2 SNTAGT. V was trimmed by 4 bases and J by 0 bases, leaving 16 bases between them.

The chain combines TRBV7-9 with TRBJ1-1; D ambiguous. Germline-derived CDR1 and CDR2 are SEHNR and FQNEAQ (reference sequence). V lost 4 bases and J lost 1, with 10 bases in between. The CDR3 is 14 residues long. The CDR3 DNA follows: TGTGCCAGCAGCTCGGAACGGGAGAACACTGAAGCTTTCTTT. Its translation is CASSSERENTEAFF. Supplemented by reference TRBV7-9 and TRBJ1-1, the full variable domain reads DTGVSQNPRHKITKRGQNVTFRCDPISEHNRLYWYRQTLGQGPEFLTYFQNEAQLEKSRLLSDRFSAERPKGSFSTLEIQRTEQGDSAMYLCASSSERENTEAFFGQGTRLTVV.

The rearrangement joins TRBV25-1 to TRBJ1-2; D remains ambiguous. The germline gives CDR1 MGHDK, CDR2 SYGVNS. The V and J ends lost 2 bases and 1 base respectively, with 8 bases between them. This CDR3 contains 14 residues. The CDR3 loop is CASSEGLVNYGYTF. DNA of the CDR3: TGTGCCAGCAGTGAAGGGTTAGTTAACTATGGCTACACCTTC.

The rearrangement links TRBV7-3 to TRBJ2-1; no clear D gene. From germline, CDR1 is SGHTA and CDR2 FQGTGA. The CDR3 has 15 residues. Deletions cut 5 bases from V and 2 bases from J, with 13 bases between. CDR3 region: CASSPGAEPYNEQFF. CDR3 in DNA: TGTGCCAGCAGCCCCGGCGCGGAGCCCTACAATGAGCAGTTCTTC. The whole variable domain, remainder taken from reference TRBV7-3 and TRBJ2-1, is GAGVSQTPSNKVTEKGKYVELRCDPISGHTALYWYRQSLGQGPEFLIYFQGTGAADDSGLPNDRFFAVRPEGSVSTLKIQRTERGDSAVYLCASSPGAEPYNEQFFGPGTRLTVL.

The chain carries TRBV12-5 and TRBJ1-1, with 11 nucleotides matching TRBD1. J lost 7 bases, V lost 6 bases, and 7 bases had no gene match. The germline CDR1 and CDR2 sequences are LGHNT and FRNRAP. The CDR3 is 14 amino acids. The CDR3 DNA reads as TGTGCTAGTGGCCCCGGGACAGGGGGTGTTGAAGCTTTCTTT. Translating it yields CASGPGTGGVEAFF.

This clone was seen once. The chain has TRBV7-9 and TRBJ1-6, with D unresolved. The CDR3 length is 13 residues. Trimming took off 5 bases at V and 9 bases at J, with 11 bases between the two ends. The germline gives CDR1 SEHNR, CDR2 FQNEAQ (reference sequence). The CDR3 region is CASSIVVGSPLHF. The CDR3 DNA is TGTGCCAGCAGCATTGTGGTGGGTTCACCCCTCCACTTT.

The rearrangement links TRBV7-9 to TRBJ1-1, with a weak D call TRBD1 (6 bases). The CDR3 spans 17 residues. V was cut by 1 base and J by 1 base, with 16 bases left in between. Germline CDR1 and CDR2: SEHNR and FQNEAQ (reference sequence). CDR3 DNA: TGTGCCAGCAGCTTAGGCGGGGGGCTCGGGGAGAACACTGAAGCTTTCTTT. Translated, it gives CASSLGGGLGENTEAFF.

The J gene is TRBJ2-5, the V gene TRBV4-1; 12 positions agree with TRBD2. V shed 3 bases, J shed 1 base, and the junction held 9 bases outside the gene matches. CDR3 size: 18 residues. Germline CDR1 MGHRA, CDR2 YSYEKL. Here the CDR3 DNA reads TGCGCCAGCAGCCAGCCACTAGCGGGGGGCCACTCCCAAGAGACCCAGTACTTC. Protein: CASSQPLAGGHSQETQYF.

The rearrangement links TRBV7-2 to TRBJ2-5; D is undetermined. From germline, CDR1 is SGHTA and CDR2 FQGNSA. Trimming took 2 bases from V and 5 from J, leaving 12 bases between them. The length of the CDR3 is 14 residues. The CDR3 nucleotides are TGTGCCAGCAGCTTATATCTGGGTCTGGAGACCCAGTACTTC. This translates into CASSLYLGLETQYF.

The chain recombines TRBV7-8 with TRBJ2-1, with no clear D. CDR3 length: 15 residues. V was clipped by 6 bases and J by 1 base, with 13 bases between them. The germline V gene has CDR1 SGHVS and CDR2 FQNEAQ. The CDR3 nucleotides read TGTGCCAGCAGTTCTACCGGGTCATCCTACAATGAGCAGTTCTTC. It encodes CASSSTGSSYNEQFF.

The CDR3: CASSLGTGGVSYEQYF. CDR3 nucleotide sequence: TGTGCCAGCAGCTTAGGGACAGGGGGCGTCTCTTACGAGCAGTACTTC. The J gene is TRBJ2-7, the V gene TRBV7-6, with TRBD1 matching 11 bases. The CDR3 runs 16 residues. Germline lookup yields CDR1 SGHVS and CDR2 FNYEAQ. The V segment lost 1 base and the J segment 4 bases; nucleotides outside the gene matches: 6.

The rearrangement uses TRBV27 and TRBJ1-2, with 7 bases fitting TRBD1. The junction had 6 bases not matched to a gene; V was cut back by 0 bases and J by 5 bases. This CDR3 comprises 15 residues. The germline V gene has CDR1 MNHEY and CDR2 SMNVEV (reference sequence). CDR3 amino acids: CASSLSPGGRYGYTF. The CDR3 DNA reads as TGTGCCAGCAGTTTATCTCCAGGGGGAAGGTATGGCTACACCTTC.